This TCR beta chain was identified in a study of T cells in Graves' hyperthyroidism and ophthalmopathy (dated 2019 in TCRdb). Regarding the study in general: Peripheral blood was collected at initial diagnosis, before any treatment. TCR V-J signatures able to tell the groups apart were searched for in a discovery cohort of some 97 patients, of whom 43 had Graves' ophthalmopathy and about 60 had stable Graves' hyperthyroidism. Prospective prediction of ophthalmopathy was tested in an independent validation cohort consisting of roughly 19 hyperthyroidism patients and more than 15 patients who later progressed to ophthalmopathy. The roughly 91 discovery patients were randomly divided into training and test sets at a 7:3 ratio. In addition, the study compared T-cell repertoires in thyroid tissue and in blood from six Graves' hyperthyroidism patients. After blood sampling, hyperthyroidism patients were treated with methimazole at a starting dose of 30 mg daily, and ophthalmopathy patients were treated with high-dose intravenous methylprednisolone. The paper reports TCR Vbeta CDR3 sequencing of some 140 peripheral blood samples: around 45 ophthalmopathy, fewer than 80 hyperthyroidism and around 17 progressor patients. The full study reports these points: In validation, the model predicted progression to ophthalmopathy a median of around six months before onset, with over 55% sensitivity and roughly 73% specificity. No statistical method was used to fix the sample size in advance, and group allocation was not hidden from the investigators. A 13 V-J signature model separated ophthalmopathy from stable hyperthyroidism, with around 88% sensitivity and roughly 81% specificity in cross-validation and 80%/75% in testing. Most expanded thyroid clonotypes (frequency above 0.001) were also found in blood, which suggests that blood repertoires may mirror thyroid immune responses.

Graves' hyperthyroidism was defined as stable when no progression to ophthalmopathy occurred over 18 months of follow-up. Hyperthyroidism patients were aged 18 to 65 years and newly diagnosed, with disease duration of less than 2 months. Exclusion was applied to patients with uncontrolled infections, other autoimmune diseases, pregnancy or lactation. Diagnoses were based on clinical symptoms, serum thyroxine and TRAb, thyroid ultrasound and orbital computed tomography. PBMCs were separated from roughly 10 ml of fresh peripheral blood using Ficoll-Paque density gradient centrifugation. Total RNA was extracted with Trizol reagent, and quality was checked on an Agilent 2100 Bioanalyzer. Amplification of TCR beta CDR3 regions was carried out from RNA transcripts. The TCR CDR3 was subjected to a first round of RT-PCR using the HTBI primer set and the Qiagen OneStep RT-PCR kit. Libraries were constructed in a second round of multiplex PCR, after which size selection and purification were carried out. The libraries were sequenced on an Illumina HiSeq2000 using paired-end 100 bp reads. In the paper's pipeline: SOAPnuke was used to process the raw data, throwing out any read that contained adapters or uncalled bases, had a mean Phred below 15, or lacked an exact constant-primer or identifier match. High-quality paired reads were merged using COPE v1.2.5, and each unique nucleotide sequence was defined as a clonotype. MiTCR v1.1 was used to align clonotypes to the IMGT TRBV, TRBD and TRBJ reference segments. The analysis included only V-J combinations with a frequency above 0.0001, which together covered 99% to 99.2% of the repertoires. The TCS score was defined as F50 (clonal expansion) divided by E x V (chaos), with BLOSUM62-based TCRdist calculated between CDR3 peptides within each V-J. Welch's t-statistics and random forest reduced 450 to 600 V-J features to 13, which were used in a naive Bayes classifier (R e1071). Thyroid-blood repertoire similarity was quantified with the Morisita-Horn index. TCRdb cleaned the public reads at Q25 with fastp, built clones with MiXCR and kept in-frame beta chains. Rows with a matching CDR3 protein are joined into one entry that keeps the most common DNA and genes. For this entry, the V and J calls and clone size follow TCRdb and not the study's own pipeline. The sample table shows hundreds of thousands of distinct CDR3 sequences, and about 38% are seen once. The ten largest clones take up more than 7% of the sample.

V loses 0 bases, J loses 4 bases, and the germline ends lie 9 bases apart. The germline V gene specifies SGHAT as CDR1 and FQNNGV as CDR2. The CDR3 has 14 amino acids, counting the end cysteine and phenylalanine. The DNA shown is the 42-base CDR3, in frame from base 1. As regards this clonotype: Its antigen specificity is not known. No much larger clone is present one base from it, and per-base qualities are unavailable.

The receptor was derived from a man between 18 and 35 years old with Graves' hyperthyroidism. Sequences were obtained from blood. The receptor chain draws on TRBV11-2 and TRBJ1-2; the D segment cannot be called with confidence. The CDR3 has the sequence CASSLDTLTYGYTF. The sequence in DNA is TGTGCCAGCAGCTTAGACACACTTACCTATGGCTACACCTTC.